These 19 T cell receptor beta chains were all obtained from the same sample, sequenced in a study of cytomegalovirus exposure and HLA in healthy donors. TCRdb's table, derived via immunoSEQ multiplex PCR, lists solely in-frame clones and lacks some. The sample holds some 150,000 clones, around 90% seen once. Material: PBMCs. The receptors shown here come from a man aged 18-30 years in good health and CMV-seronegative.

This chain connects TRBV19 to TRBJ1-5; D remains unclear. CDR3 length equals 15 residues. V gave up 0 bases and J gave up 1 base, with 7 bases separating them. Germline V gene data show CDR1 as LNHDA and CDR2 as SQIVND (reference sequence). This chain's CDR3 is CASSIDHGSNQPQHF. The CDR3, as DNA: TGTGCCAGTAGTATAGATCACGGGAGCAATCAGCCCCAGCATTTT.

V gene TRBV4-1 combines with J gene TRBJ2-5, with D possibly being TRBD2 (5 bases). The CDR3 is made up of 18 amino acids. Germline V gene lookup returns CDR1 MGHRA and CDR2 YSYEKL. Trimming took off 2 bases at V and 2 bases at J, with 21 bases between the two ends. As DNA, the CDR3 is TGCGCCAGCAGCCAATCGATCACGGGGTCCTCCGGGCAAGAGACCCAGTACTTC. Translated: CASSQSITGSSGQETQYF.

V and J are TRBV5-4 and TRBJ2-4; D may be TRBD2 (6 bases). Looked up from germline, CDR1 is SGHNT and CDR2 is YYREEE (reference sequence). CDR3 length equals 17 residues. Trimming stripped 0 bases from V and 0 bases from J, with 13 bases between. The CDR3 sequence is CASSLVGGSLAKNIQYF. In DNA, the CDR3 is TGTGCCAGCAGCTTGGTTGGAGGGTCACTAGCCAAAAACATTCAGTACTTC.

This clone has a single count. This sequence joins TRBV10-3 and TRBJ1-2; 9 bases map to TRBD1. The CDR3 has 13 amino acids. Germline CDR1 is ENHRY and CDR2 is SYGVKD. Trimming removed 9 bases from V and 6 bases from J; junction bases left unmatched: 8. CDR3 sequence reads: CAIAAGQGDGYTF. In DNA form, the CDR3 reads TGTGCCATTGCCGCGGGACAGGGCGATGGCTACACCTTC.

V gene TRBV21-1 combines with J gene TRBJ1-2; TRBD1, the D gene given by the table, was not confirmed from the DNA. TRBV21-1 is shown as a pseudogene. This CDR3 spans 15 amino acids. The CDR3 protein is CASSPPGQGSYGYTF. The CDR3 DNA sequence: TGTGCCAGCAGCCCTCCGGGACAGGGAAGCTATGGCTACACCTTC.

There are a few counts of this clone. The gene calls are TRBV28 and TRBJ1-6, with 7 bases identical to TRBD1. The CDR3 loop spans 15 amino acids. The ends lost 5 bases at V and 5 bases at J; junction bases unmatched: 6. Looked up from germline, CDR1 is MDHEN and CDR2 is SYDVKM. The CDR3 is CASSLPGTDNSPLHF. In DNA form, the CDR3 reads TGTGCCAGCAGTCTTCCCGGGACAGATAATTCACCCCTCCACTTT.

The chain is built from TRBV6-6 and TRBJ2-2; weak D call: TRBD1 (5 bases). Trimming removed 6 bases from V and 1 base from J, with 9 bases in between. This CDR3 comprises 14 residues. The germline V gene encodes CDR1 MNHNY and CDR2 SVGAGI (reference sequence). The CDR3 region has the DNA TGTGCCAGCAGGGACATGGAGAACACCGGGGAGCTGTTTTTT. This encodes CASRDMENTGELFF.

The rearrangement joins TRBV18 to TRBJ2-3; possible D gene TRBD1, 6 bases. Trimming pared 6 bases from V and 1 base from J, leaving 11 bases between. The CDR3 runs 14 residues. Germline CDR1 is KGHSH and CDR2 is LQKENI. As DNA, the CDR3 is TGTGCCAGCTCCCATGGACAGCGCACAGATACGCAGTATTTT. It is translated as CASSHGQRTDTQYF. Based on the CDR3 plus reference TRBV18 and TRBJ2-3, the full variable domain is NAGVMQNPRHLVRRRGQEARLRCSPMKGHSHVYWYRQLPEEGLKFMVYLQKENIIDESGMPKERFSAEFPKEGPSILRIQQVVRGDSAAYFCASSHGQRTDTQYFGPGTRLTVL.

This clone is a singleton in its sample. DNA of the CDR3: TGTGCCAGCAGTTCGACTCCCTCCTACGAGCAGTACTTC. It translates to CASSSTPSYEQYF. V usage is TRBV6-8 and J usage is TRBJ2-7; D remains ambiguous. Trimming stripped 4 bases from V and 0 bases from J, with 7 bases between. The CDR3 has 13 amino acids. Germline-derived CDR1 and CDR2 are MNHGY and SAAAGT.

The V call is TRBV30, the J call TRBJ1-5; 11 bases map to TRBD1. This CDR3 contains 18 residues. Germline V gene data show CDR1 as GTSNPN and CDR2 as SVGIG (reference sequence). Trimming cost V 1 base and J 0 bases; bases outside gene matches: 8. The CDR3 is CAWSAGTGGFYSNQPQHF. DNA for the CDR3: TGTGCCTGGAGTGCGGGGACAGGGGGATTTTATAGCAATCAGCCCCAGCATTTT.

This sequence joins TRBV27 and TRBJ2-1; 7 nucleotides agree with TRBD1. The length of the CDR3 is 20 residues. Looked up from germline, CDR1 is MNHEY and CDR2 is SMNVEV (reference sequence). The V segment lost 4 bases and the J segment 7 bases; nucleotides outside the gene matches: 25. CDR3 bases: TGTGCCAGCAGTTCCCTATACTTCAAATTCCGGGACAGCGAAAGAAATGAGCAGTTCTTC. It is translated as CASSSLYFKFRDSERNEQFF.

The J gene is TRBJ1-2, the V gene TRBV30, with D tentatively TRBD1 (6 bases). Germline loops: CDR1 GTSNPN, CDR2 SVGIG (reference sequence). V gave up 3 bases and J gave up 8 bases, with 16 bases separating them. This CDR3 spans 13 amino acids. The CDR3, as DNA: TGTGCCTGGAGAGCCACAGGGTCGTGGGGCTACACCTTC. Residues: CAWRATGSWGYTF.

The V and J genes are TRBV6-5 and TRBJ2-1, with 9 bases lining up with TRBD2. There are 15 residues in the CDR3. J was trimmed by 9 bases and V by 8 bases; bases with no gene match: 14. Germline V CDR1 and CDR2: MNHEY, SVGAGI. The CDR3 protein is CASRLSFLAGSEQFF. CDR3 nucleotide sequence: TGTGCCAGCCGCCTTTCGTTTCTAGCGGGAAGTGAGCAGTTCTTC.

This clone was observed many times. V usage is TRBV6-1 and J usage is TRBJ2-7; D not resolved. V lost 7 bases to trimming and J lost 1 base, with 5 bases between them. From germline, CDR1 is MNHNS and CDR2 SASEGT. The CDR3 has 11 residues. The CDR3: CASTLSYEQYF. The DNA of the CDR3 is TGTGCCAGCACCCTATCCTACGAGCAGTACTTC.

The table lists this clone with a count of one. The gene calls are TRBV2 and TRBJ2-1; maybe TRBD2 (6 bases). The CDR3 spans 14 residues. The V and J ends lost 8 bases and 3 bases respectively, with 14 bases between them. CDR1 and CDR2 (germline): SNHLY, FYNNEI. CDR3 amino acids: CASLPGTDYNEQFF. Here the CDR3 DNA reads TGTGCCAGCCTACCCGGGACTGACTACAATGAGCAGTTCTTC.

The chain links TRBV7-9 to TRBJ1-2, with no clear D. The germline V and J ends were trimmed by 5 bases and 8 bases, with 18 bases remaining between them. Germline V CDR1 and CDR2: SEHNR, FQNEAQ (reference sequence). This CDR3 comprises 14 residues. CDR3 region: CASSQTGASGGYTF. The DNA for the CDR3 is TGTGCCAGCAGCCAAACGGGAGCCTCGGGGGGCTACACCTTC. Full variable domain (remainder filled in from reference TRBV7-9 and TRBJ1-2): DTGVSQNPRHKITKRGQNVTFRCDPISEHNRLYWYRQTLGQGPEFLTYFQNEAQLEKSRLLSDRFSAERPKGSFSTLEIQRTEQGDSAMYLCASSQTGASGGYTFGSGTRLTVV.

The chain couples TRBV7-8 to TRBJ2-2; D is possibly TRBD1 (6 bases). Germline V gives CDR1 SGHVS, CDR2 FQNEAQ. This CDR3 region has 17 residues. Deletions cut 5 bases from V and 4 bases from J, with 20 bases between. Written as DNA, the CDR3 is TGTGCCAGCAGCCTAAGGACAGCGACAAGGGTCACCGGGGAGCTGTTTTTT. It codes for CASSLRTATRVTGELFF.

The chain couples TRBV4-2 to TRBJ1-2; D is perhaps TRBD1 (5 bases). From germline, CDR1 is LGHNA and CDR2 YNFKEQ. V gave up 0 bases and J gave up 11 bases, with 22 bases separating them. This CDR3 comprises 16 residues. The CDR3 DNA is TGTGCCAGCAGCCAAGATCTGTGGGGGGATCAGGTCGGGTACACCTTC. It specifies CASSQDLWGDQVGYTF.

The J gene is TRBJ2-1, the V gene TRBV27; TRBD2 might be the D (5 bases). Per the germline V gene, CDR1 is MNHEY and CDR2 is SMNVEV (reference sequence). V shed 1 base and J shed 9 bases, with 19 bases lying between them. This CDR3 is 16 amino acids long. The CDR3 nucleotides read TGTGCCAGCAGTTTATTAGGCCGCCCAGCGGAAGGTGAGCAGTTCTTC. The encoded protein is CASSLLGRPAEGEQFF.